This TCR beta chain was identified in a study of sequential checkpoint blockade in melanoma. Only in-frame clones appear in the TCRdb table, and some are missing; sequencing was by immunoSEQ multiplex PCR. The table includes fewer than 40,000 clones, roughly 88% detected once. This CDR3 region has 15 residues. Germline assignment: CDR1 MNHEY and CDR2 SMNVEV (reference sequence). V shed 0 bases and J shed 8 bases, with 16 bases lying between them. The sample's treatment: randomized to nivolumab then ipilimumab (arm A) or the reverse (arm B). This sequence was found in a human donor with melanoma. The material was CD8+ T cells sorted from blood (inferred from file names), obtained from a patient given nivolumab and ipilimumab in sequence. V gene TRBV27 combines with J gene TRBJ1-2; tentatively, D is TRBD1 (6 bases). The CDR3 region is CASSLSGRGIPGYTF. CDR3 in DNA: TGTGCCAGCAGTTTATCCGGCAGGGGAATACCGGGCTACACCTTC.